What follows is one TCR beta chain and its context. Its target is not known. CDR1 is DFQATT and CDR2 is SNEGSKA in the germline V gene (reference sequence). This CDR3 is built from 15 residues. Trimming took 5 bases from V and 2 from J, leaving 19 bases between them. This record comes from a study of tumor-infiltrating lymphocytes in primary liver carcinoma. Study in general: Resecting the tumor surgically was how the patients' primary liver carcinoma was treated. The tumors, T1-T3 N0M0 lesions, were about 4.2 to 11 cm across. The study, taken as a whole, reports: Without sorting, CD4+ versus CD8+ T cell repertoires were not compared. It was in tumors, not blood, that the top-250-clone fraction was significantly higher (p = 0.039).

The investigators made TCR beta cDNA from 400 to 500 ng total RNA, using a constant-region primer. Employing slightly modified ARM-PCR, three nested multiplex PCR rounds were run, and these gave rise to the TCR beta libraries. Both of the initial two PCR rounds ran for 10 cycles and employed TRBV1-TRBV30 forward primers alongside a C-beta reverse primer. TCRdb re-called the multiplex PCR reads through MiXCR, storing one row per CDR3 protein. The sample consists of approximately 320,000 distinct CDR3 sequences, roughly 60% of them appearing once. In addition to blood RNA drawn from unsorted whole blood, germline DNA was extracted.

V gene TRBV20-1 combines with J gene TRBJ2-7; D may be TRBD1 (6 bases). Sequencing was performed on peripheral blood. This receptor was taken from a woman in her thirties with primary liver carcinoma and hepatitis B virus infection. CDR3 protein: CSAQNWDTGTYEQYF. Here the CDR3 DNA reads TGCAGTGCTCAAAACTGGGACACGGGAACCTACGAGCAGTACTTC.